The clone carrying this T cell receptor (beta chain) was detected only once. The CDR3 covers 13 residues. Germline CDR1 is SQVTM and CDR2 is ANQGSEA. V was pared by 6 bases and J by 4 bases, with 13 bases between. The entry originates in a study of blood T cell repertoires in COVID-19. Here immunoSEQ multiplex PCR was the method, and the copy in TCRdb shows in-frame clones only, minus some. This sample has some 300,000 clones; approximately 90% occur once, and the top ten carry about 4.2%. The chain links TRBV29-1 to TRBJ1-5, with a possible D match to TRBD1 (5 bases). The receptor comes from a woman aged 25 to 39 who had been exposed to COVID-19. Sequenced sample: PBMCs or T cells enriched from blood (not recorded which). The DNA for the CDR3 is TGCAGCGTCGGCAGACAGTGGAATCAGCCCCAGCATTTT. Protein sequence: CSVGRQWNQPQHF.